Listed here are 12 T cell receptor beta chains from one sample, sequenced in a study of cytomegalovirus exposure and HLA in healthy donors. Primers included in the PCR were 60 Vbeta and 13 Jbeta primers. Using immunoSEQ multiplex PCR, the repertoire was profiled, and TCRdb retains in-frame clones only, with some absent. The table records around 150,000 clones, less than 85% of them present only once. Input material: PBMCs. The receptors derive from a man aged 35-49 years in good health and CMV-seronegative.

This clone was detected only a few times. The chain couples TRBV2 to TRBJ2-2; 7 bases match TRBD1. Germline-derived CDR1 and CDR2 are SNHLY and FYNNEI. The CDR3 runs 12 residues. CDR3 sequence (DNA): TGTGCGCGACCAGGGGGTACCGGGGAGCTGTTTTTT. Amino acid sequence: CARPGGTGELFF.

This rearrangement joins TRBV28 to TRBJ1-1, with TRBD1 matching over 12 bases. This CDR3 has 16 residues. Germline CDR1 is MDHEN and CDR2 is SYDVKM. With V trimmed by 5 bases and J by 4 bases, 8 bases remained unmatched. CDR3 in DNA: TGTGCCAGCAGTCCCCGGGACAGGGGGCTAGGCACTGAAGCTTTCTTT. Translating it yields CASSPRDRGLGTEAFF.

This chain uses TRBV5-6 with TRBJ2-5; 13 nucleotides agree with TRBD2. Looked up from germline, CDR1 is SGHDT and CDR2 is YYEEEE. The CDR3 loop spans 16 amino acids. V was clipped by 6 bases and J by 5 bases; unmatched bases: 10. The CDR3 protein is CASTAGLAGVRETQYF. The DNA for the CDR3 is TGTGCCAGCACCGCCGGACTAGCGGGAGTTCGGGAGACCCAGTACTTC.

The V and J genes are TRBV7-2 and TRBJ1-3; 11 nucleotides match TRBD1. Germline V lookup: CDR1 SGHTA, CDR2 FQGNSA. The CDR3 is 15 residues long. J was trimmed by 4 bases and V by 4 bases; bases with no gene match: 3. In nucleotides, the CDR3 is TGTGCCAGCAGCTGGACAGGGGGCGCAGGAAACACCATATATTTT. Encoded protein: CASSWTGGAGNTIYF.

This chain joins TRBV7-8 and TRBJ1-2, with D tentatively TRBD1 (6 bases). Deletions cut 5 bases from V and 5 bases from J, with 15 bases between. The CDR3 is made up of 14 amino acids. Germline V lookup: CDR1 SGHVS, CDR2 FQNEAQ. CDR3 loop: CASSQDRMGYGYTF. For the CDR3, the DNA is TGTGCCAGCAGCCAAGACAGGATGGGTTATGGCTACACCTTC.

The rearrangement joins TRBV2 to TRBJ1-1, with D maybe TRBD1 (5 bases). Germline CDR1 and CDR2: SNHLY and FYNNEI. Trimming cost V 4 bases and J 7 bases, with 16 bases left between them. The CDR3 spans 14 residues. CDR3 amino acids: CASSVSGVGIEAFF. CDR3 sequence (DNA): TGTGCCAGCAGTGTATCGGGGGTTGGCATTGAAGCTTTCTTT. Drawing the rest from reference TRBV2 and TRBJ1-1, the complete variable domain is EPEVTQTPSHQVTQMGQEVILRCVPISNHLYFYWYRQILGQKVEFLVSFYNNEISEKSEIFDDQFSVERPDGSNFTLKIRSTKLEDSAMYFCASSVSGVGIEAFFGQGTRLTVV.

The chain has TRBV30 and TRBJ2-1; no clear D gene. This CDR3 comprises 14 residues. Trimming took off 0 bases at V and 4 bases at J, with 10 bases between the two ends. The V gene's germline CDR1 is GTSNPN and CDR2 SVGIG (reference sequence). The CDR3 nucleotides are TGTGCCTGGAGTGTACCCAGCGTATACAATGAGCAGTTCTTC. The encoded protein is CAWSVPSVYNEQFF.

This clone was counted once. The chain joins TRBV10-1 to TRBJ2-1; 8 bases agree with TRBD1. After removal of 5 bases from V and 2 bases from J, the junction contained 5 bases not matched to a gene. In germline, CDR1 is WNHNN, CDR2 SYGVQD (reference sequence). The CDR3 loop spans 15 amino acids. The CDR3, as DNA: TGCGCCAGCAGTCGGGAGACAGGGGCCTACAATGAGCAGTTCTTC. This codes for CASSRETGAYNEQFF.

This clone was seen only a few times. V and J are TRBV5-8 and TRBJ1-1; 7 bases agree with TRBD1. Germline values: CDR1 SGHTS, CDR2 YDEGEE. V shed 0 bases and J 6 bases; nucleotides not matched to a gene: 2. The CDR3 extends over 13 amino acids. CDR3 region: CASSLGQGAEAFF. CDR3 in DNA: TGTGCCAGCAGCTTGGGACAGGGCGCTGAAGCTTTCTTT.

The chain carries TRBV28 and TRBJ2-1; possible D gene TRBD2, 5 bases. The CDR3 length is 19 residues. Trimming shortened V by 2 bases and J by 0 bases, and 20 bases separated the two germline ends. The germline gives CDR1 MDHEN, CDR2 SYDVKM. The CDR3 DNA reads as TGTGCCAGCAGTTTAATGGGTAAAGGATCGGGAAGCTCCTACAATGAGCAGTTCTTC. The encoded protein is CASSLMGKGSGSSYNEQFF.

The gene calls are TRBV2 and TRBJ1-5; TRBD1 agrees at 8 bases. Germline loops: CDR1 SNHLY, CDR2 FYNNEI. There are 18 residues in the CDR3. V lost 4 bases, J lost 0 bases, and 11 bases stayed unmatched. CDR3 loop: CASSGSMDRAHSNQPQHF. The CDR3 bases are TGTGCCAGCAGTGGATCCATGGACAGGGCCCATAGCAATCAGCCCCAGCATTTT.

This clone has ten or more counts. The chain is built from TRBV21-1 and TRBJ2-7; the table's D call, TRBD1, has no DNA check behind it. TRBV21-1 is listed as a pseudogene. The CDR3 has 17 amino acids. The CDR3 region has the DNA TGTGCCAGCAGCAAAATCGTGACAGGGACTTACTCCTACGAGCAGTACTTC. It encodes CASSKIVTGTYSYEQYF.